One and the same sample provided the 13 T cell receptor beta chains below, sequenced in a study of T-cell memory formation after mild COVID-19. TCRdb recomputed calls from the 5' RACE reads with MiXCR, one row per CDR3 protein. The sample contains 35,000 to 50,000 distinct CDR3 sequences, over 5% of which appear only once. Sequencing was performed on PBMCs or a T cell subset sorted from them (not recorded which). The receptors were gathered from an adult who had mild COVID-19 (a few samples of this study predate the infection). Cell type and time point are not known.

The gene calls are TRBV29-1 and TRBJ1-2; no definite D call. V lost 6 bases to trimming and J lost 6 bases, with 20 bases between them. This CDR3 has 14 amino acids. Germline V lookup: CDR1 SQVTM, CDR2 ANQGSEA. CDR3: CSVRTGSSVDGYTF. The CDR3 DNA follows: TGCAGCGTCCGAACCGGGTCCTCCGTTGATGGCTACACCTTC.

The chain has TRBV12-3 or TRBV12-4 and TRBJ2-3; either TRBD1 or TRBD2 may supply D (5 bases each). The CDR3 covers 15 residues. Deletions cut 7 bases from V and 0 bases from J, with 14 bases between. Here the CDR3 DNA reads TGTGCCAGCAAACTAGGGGCGGAGAGCACAGATACGCAGTATTTT. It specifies CASKLGAESTDTQYF.

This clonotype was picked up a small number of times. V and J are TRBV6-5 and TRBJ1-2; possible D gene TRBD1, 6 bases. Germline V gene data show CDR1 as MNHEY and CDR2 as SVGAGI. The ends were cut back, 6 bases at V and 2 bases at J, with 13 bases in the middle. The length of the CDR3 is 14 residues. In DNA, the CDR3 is TGTGCCAGCAGGAGGGCAGGGGCAAACTATGGCTACACCTTC. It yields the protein CASRRAGANYGYTF.

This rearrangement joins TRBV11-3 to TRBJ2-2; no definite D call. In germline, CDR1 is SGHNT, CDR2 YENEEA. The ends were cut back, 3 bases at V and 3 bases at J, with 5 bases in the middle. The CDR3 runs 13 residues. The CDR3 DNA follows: TGTGCCAGCAGCTTGCCATACACCGGGGAGCTGTTTTTT. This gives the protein CASSLPYTGELFF.

CDR3 nucleotide sequence: TGTGCCACCAGCCCGGGGATTTATCAGCCCCAGCATTTT. Amino acid sequence: CATSPGIYQPQHF. The chain couples TRBV15 to TRBJ1-5; no clear D. This CDR3 is built from 13 residues. Germline loops: CDR1 LNHNV, CDR2 YYDKDF (reference sequence). V was shortened by 5 bases and J by 5 bases, with 10 bases between the two germline ends.

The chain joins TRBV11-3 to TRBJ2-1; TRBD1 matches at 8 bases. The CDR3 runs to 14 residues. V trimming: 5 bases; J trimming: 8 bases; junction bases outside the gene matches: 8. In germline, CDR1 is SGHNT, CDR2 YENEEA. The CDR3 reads CASSPSRGRDEQFF. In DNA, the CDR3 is TGTGCCAGCAGCCCCAGCAGGGGGCGGGATGAGCAGTTCTTC.

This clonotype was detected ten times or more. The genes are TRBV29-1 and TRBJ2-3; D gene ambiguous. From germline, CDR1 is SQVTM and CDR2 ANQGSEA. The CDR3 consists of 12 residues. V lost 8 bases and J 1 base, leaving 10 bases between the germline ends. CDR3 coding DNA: TGCAGCCTCTTGCAGGGCACAGATACGCAGTATTTT. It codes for CSLLQGTDTQYF.

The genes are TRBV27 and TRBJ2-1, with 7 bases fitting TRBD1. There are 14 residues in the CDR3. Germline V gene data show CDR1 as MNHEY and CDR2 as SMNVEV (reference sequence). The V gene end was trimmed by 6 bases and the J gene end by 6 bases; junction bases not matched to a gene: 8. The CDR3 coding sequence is TGTGCCAGCAGACAGGGGAGAGTTGTCAATGAGCAGTTCTTC. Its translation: CASRQGRVVNEQFF.

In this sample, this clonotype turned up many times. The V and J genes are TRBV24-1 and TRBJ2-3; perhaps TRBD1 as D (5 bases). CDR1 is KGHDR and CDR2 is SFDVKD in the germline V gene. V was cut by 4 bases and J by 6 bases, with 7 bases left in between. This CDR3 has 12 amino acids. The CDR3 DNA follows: TGTGCCACCAGTGAAGCAGGGGATACGCAGTATTTT. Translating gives CATSEAGDTQYF.

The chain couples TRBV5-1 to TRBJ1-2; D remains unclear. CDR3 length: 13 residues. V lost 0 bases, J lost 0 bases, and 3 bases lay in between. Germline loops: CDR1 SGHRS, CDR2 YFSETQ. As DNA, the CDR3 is TGCGCCAGCAGCTTGGATCCTAACTATGGCTACACCTTC. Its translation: CASSLDPNYGYTF. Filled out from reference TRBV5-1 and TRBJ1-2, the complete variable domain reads KAGVTQTPRYLIKTRGQQVTLSCSPISGHRSVSWYQQTPGQGLQFLFEYFSETQRNKGNFPGRFSGRQFSNSRSEMNVSTLELGDSALYLCASSLDPNYGYTFGSGTRLTVV.

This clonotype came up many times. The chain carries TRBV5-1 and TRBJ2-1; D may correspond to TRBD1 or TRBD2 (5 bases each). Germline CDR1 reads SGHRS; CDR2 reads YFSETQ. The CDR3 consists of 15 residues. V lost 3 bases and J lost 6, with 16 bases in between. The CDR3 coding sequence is TGCGCCAGCAGCTACCTAGGGACGACTCCCAATGAGCAGTTCTTC. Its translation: CASSYLGTTPNEQFF.

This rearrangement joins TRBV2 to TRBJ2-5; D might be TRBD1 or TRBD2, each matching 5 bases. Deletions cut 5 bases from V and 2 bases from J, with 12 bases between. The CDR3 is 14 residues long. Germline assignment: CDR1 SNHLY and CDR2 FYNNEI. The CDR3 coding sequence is TGTGCCAGCAGTCCAGAGGGGTGGCAAGAGACCCAGTACTTC. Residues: CASSPEGWQETQYF. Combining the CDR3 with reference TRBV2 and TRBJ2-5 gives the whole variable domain EPEVTQTPSHQVTQMGQEVILRCVPISNHLYFYWYRQILGQKVEFLVSFYNNEISEKSEIFDDQFSVERPDGSNFTLKIRSTKLEDSAMYFCASSPEGWQETQYFGPGTRLLVL.

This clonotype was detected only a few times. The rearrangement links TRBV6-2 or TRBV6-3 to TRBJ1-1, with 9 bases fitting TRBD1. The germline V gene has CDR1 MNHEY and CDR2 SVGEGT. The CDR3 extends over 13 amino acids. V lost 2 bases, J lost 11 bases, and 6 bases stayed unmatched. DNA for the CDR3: TGTGCCAGCAGTTACCCCCGACAGGGGGTGGCTTTCTTT. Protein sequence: CASSYPRQGVAFF.